What follows describes a single TCR beta chain. The target antigen is unknown. The CDR3 has 14 amino acids. Germline values: CDR1 SEHNR, CDR2 FQNEAQ (reference sequence). V lost 2 bases to trimming and J lost 6 bases; unmatched junction nucleotides: 5. The PCR used 60 Vbeta and 13 Jbeta primers. In the authors' methods: Later, 65 million to 90 million unique TCR beta chains were counted in an analysis, and 8.5 million to 13 million of them were shared. The assay was immunoSEQ multiplex PCR, and TCRdb's table has in-frame clones only and misses some. V, J and clone size are taken as reported in that table, and D and trimming were inferred from the DNA itself. This sample has under 200,000 clones, with around 80% found just once. The data belong to a study of cytomegalovirus exposure and HLA in healthy donors. At the level of the study: Researchers previously reported finding some 110 million unique TCR beta sequences from 170 million or so T cells.

Study-level points and caveats: There were over 150 TCR beta chains listed as cytomegalovirus-associated. Donor immune exposure was known only as CMV serostatus.

This rearrangement joins TRBV7-9 to TRBJ1-2; 8 positions match TRBD1. Sequencing was done on a sample of PBMCs. The receptor comes from a girl under 18 in good health and CMV-seropositive. CDR3 coding DNA: TGTGCCAGCAGCTTACCGGACAGGGCGAATGGCTACACCTTC. This codes for CASSLPDRANGYTF.